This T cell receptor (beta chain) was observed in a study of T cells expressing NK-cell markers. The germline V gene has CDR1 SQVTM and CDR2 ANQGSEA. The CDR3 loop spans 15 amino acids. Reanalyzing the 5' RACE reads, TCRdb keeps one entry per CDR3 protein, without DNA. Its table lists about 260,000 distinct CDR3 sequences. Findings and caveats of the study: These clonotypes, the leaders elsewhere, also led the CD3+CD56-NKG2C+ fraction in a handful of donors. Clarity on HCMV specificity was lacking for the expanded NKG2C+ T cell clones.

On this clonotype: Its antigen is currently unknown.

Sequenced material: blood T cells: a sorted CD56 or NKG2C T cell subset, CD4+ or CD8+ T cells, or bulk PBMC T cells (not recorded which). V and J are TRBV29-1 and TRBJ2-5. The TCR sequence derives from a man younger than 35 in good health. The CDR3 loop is CSVPVDDKFQETQYF.